This T cell receptor beta chain was sequenced during a study of shared clonotypes between healthy human individuals. The study's findings and limits: Sampling involved blood alone; tissue repertoires likely differ.

Turning to this clone: Its antigen is unknown.

Profiling relied on immunoSEQ multiplex PCR, and the TCRdb table lists in-frame clones only, not all of them. The sample includes some 490,000 clones, around 85% of them seen just once. The sequence was collected from a woman in her thirties or forties in good health. Some clones in this sample may be carry-over from other donors' samples. The specimen sequenced was PBMCs.

DNA of the CDR3: TGTGCCAGCAACTGGGGGGGTGGTGACGAGCAGTACTTC. Encoded protein: CASNWGGGDEQYF. J is TRBJ2-7 and V is TRBV28; 7 bases align to TRBD2. The V gene end was trimmed by 7 bases and the J gene end by 5 bases; junction bases not matched to a gene: 8. The CDR3 has 13 residues. The germline gives CDR1 MDHEN, CDR2 SYDVKM.